The 6 T cell receptor beta chains below come from one sample, sequenced in a study of T cell responses to AZD1222 COVID-19 vaccine. Here immunoSEQ multiplex PCR was the method, and the copy in TCRdb shows in-frame clones only, minus some. The profile covers around 160,000 clones, with under 95% appearing a single time and 4% to 6% taken by the ten largest. Sequenced here: peripheral blood, sampled on day 0 of AZD1222 vaccination. These receptors were taken from an adult in good health.

The chain recombines TRBV4-1 with TRBJ1-5, with unresolved D. CDR3 length: 15 residues. CDR1 and CDR2 from the germline V gene are MGHRA and YSYEKL. The germline V and J ends were trimmed by 0 bases and 1 base, with 7 bases remaining between them. The chain's CDR3 is CASSQDIGSNQPQHF. Here the CDR3 DNA reads TGCGCCAGCAGCCAAGATATCGGGAGCAATCAGCCCCAGCATTTT.

V gene TRBV11-2 combines with J gene TRBJ2-7; 10 positions match TRBD1. CDR3 length equals 14 residues. After removal of 3 bases from V and 3 bases from J, the junction contained 2 bases not matched to a gene. Germline V CDR1 and CDR2: SGHAT, FQNNGV. For the CDR3, the DNA is TGTGCCAGCAGCTTTGGACAGGGGGACTACGAGCAGTACTTC. This codes for CASSFGQGDYEQYF.

The chain combines TRBV2 with TRBJ2-7; D perhaps matches TRBD2 (6 bases). The V gene lost 0 bases and the J gene lost 0 bases, with 15 bases spanning the gap. The CDR3 is made up of 17 amino acids. The V gene's germline CDR1 is SNHLY and CDR2 FYNNEI. Here the CDR3 reads CASSEAGREVGSYEQYF. The CDR3 nucleotides are TGTGCCAGCAGTGAAGCTGGCAGGGAGGTCGGCTCCTACGAGCAGTACTTC.

This chain uses TRBV10-3 with TRBJ2-1; the match to TRBD1 covers 7 bases. The CDR3 loop spans 14 amino acids. Germline lookup yields CDR1 ENHRY and CDR2 SYGVKD. The V gene end was trimmed by 6 bases and the J gene end by 6 bases; junction bases not matched to a gene: 8. DNA for the CDR3: TGTGCCATCAGCCTCGACAGGGTCCTCAATGAGCAGTTCTTC. This gives the protein CAISLDRVLNEQFF.

This chain joins TRBV6-5 and TRBJ1-4, with 9 positions matching TRBD1. Trimming removed 5 bases from V and 7 bases from J; junction bases left unmatched: 2. This CDR3 spans 13 amino acids. Germline CDR1 is MNHEY and CDR2 is SVGAGI. The CDR3 region is CASSRDRAEKLFF. Written as DNA, the CDR3 is TGTGCCAGCAGTCGGGACAGGGCTGAAAAACTGTTTTTT.

The chain combines TRBV2 with TRBJ2-7; D uncertain. CDR3 size: 14 residues. CDR1 is SNHLY and CDR2 is FYNNEI in the germline V gene. Trimming pared 2 bases from V and 4 bases from J, leaving 12 bases between. The CDR3 sequence: CASSEMAGYYEQYF. The CDR3, as DNA: TGTGCCAGCAGTGAAATGGCCGGTTATTACGAGCAGTACTTC.